The 31 T cell receptor beta chains below were found in one sample sequenced in a study of cytomegalovirus exposure and HLA in healthy donors. It was with 60 Vbeta and 13 Jbeta primers that the PCR ran. Repertoires were generated with immunoSEQ multiplex PCR, while TCRdb's copy carries only in-frame clones and drops some. The data show fewer than 180,000 clones, about 64% seen once. The sequenced sample consisted of PBMCs. The source of these receptors is a woman aged 55-75 years in good health and CMV-seropositive.

This clone was detected once. V usage is TRBV14 and J usage is TRBJ2-2; TRBD2 matches at 12 bases. The CDR3 sequence is 16 residues long. J was trimmed by 2 bases and V by 4 bases; bases with no gene match: 2. Germline CDR1 reads SGHDN; CDR2 reads FVKESK. The CDR3 DNA reads as TGTGCCAGCAGCCTCGGACTAGCGGGAAACACCGGGGAGCTGTTTTTT. Its protein product is CASSLGLAGNTGELFF.

V is TRBV28 and J is TRBJ2-7, with a weak D call TRBD2 (5 bases). CDR1 MDHEN and CDR2 SYDVKM come from the germline V gene. The CDR3 has 17 amino acids. V lost 3 bases and J 2 bases, leaving 20 bases between the germline ends. CDR3 sequence: CASSLAGEPASTYEQYF. In DNA form, the CDR3 reads TGTGCCAGCAGTTTGGCGGGCGAGCCGGCTTCCACCTACGAGCAGTACTTC.

Details on this clone: Other DNA sequences within the sample encode an identical CDR3. The chain combines TRBV28 with TRBJ2-7; 11 bases agree with TRBD1. V gave up 5 bases and J gave up 4 bases; unmatched junction bases: 1. The germline V gene has CDR1 MDHEN and CDR2 SYDVKM. The CDR3 has 13 amino acids. The CDR3 reads CASSRDRGYEQYF. CDR3 in DNA: TGTGCCAGCAGTCGGGACAGGGGGTACGAGCAGTACTTC.

The chain joins TRBV10-2 to TRBJ2-3; 8 nucleotides match TRBD2. Unmatched junction bases numbered 4, after V lost 5 bases and J lost 0 bases. CDR3 length: 15 residues. In germline, CDR1 is WSHSY, CDR2 SAAADI. The CDR3 here is CASSLLAASTDTQYF. The CDR3 DNA reads as TGCGCCAGCAGTCTACTAGCGGCTAGCACAGATACGCAGTATTTT.

The V and J genes are TRBV5-1 and TRBJ2-2; TRBD1 matches 7 bases. CDR1 is SGHRS and CDR2 is YFSETQ in the germline V gene. The ends lost 2 bases at V and 6 bases at J; junction bases unmatched: 7. The CDR3 extends over 15 amino acids. The CDR3 sequence is CASSFLQGKAGELFF. For the CDR3, the DNA is TGCGCCAGCAGCTTCCTACAGGGGAAGGCCGGGGAGCTGTTTTTT.

The chain uses TRBV10-2 and TRBJ2-5; D ambiguous. Germline V gives CDR1 WSHSY, CDR2 SAAADI. The CDR3 totals 13 residues. Trimming removed 4 bases from V and 1 base from J, with 7 bases in between. The CDR3 sequence is CASSGAAQETQYF. In nucleotides, the CDR3 is TGCGCCAGCAGTGGGGCAGCCCAAGAGACCCAGTACTTC.

The CDR3 protein is CASTLARGLNEQFF. CDR3 DNA: TGTGCCAGCACCCTGGCCAGGGGGCTCAATGAGCAGTTCTTC. The rearrangement joins TRBV2 to TRBJ2-1, with 8 bases fitting TRBD1. CDR1 is SNHLY and CDR2 is FYNNEI in the germline V gene. Losses at the gene ends were 7 bases for V and 6 bases for J; bases not matched to a gene: 8. The CDR3 consists of 14 residues.

The chain recombines TRBV7-9 with TRBJ1-2; 7 bases align to TRBD1. The CDR3 runs to 15 residues. V gave up 4 bases and J gave up 7 bases; unmatched junction bases: 12. CDR1 and CDR2 from the germline V gene are SEHNR and FQNEAQ (reference sequence). The CDR3 region is CASSSLDREGGGYTF. The CDR3 bases are TGTGCCAGCAGCTCCCTCGACAGGGAAGGTGGTGGCTACACCTTC.

The V call is TRBV4-3, the J call TRBJ2-2; TRBD2 is a possible D gene (6 bases). The CDR3 consists of 17 residues. Trimming removed 1 base at V and 3 bases at J, with 15 bases between. CDR1 and CDR2 (germline): LGHNA, YSLEER. CDR3 sequence: CASSQVAVTRYTGELFF. The CDR3 region has the DNA TGCGCCAGCAGCCAAGTAGCGGTCACCCGGTACACCGGGGAGCTGTTTTTT.

This chain connects TRBV19 to TRBJ2-3; the match to TRBD2 covers 14 bases. Germline V gene sequence: CDR1 LNHDA, CDR2 SQIVND (reference sequence). V gave up 6 bases and J gave up 4 bases; unmatched junction bases: 12. There are 18 residues in the CDR3. The DNA for the CDR3 is TGTGCCAGTAGCCCCCGACTAGCGGGAGGGCGTAGGGCAGATACGCAGTATTTT. Residues: CASSPRLAGGRRADTQYF. Looking up the rest from reference TRBV19 and TRBJ2-3 gives the full variable domain: DGGITQSPKYLFRKEGQNVTLSCEQNLNHDAMYWYRQDPGQGLRLIYYSQIVNDFQKGDIAEGYSVSREKKESFPLTVTSAQKNPTAFYLCASSPRLAGGRRADTQYFGPGTRLTVL.

V and J are TRBV7-2 and TRBJ2-1; D unresolved. Germline CDR1 and CDR2: SGHTA and FQGNSA. CDR3 length: 14 residues. V lost 5 bases and J lost 10, with 18 bases in between. The DNA of the CDR3 is TGTGCCAGCAGCCCGGCCGTCAGGCGTCGCGAGCAGTTCTTC. As protein: CASSPAVRRREQFF.

The chain combines TRBV11-2 with TRBJ2-6, with 7 bases aligning to TRBD1. Germline loops: CDR1 SGHAT, CDR2 FQNNGV. V dropped 5 bases and J dropped 1; count of bases not matched to a gene: 11. The CDR3 runs to 18 residues. CDR3 region: CASSPWTGRESGANVLTF. CDR3 DNA sequence: TGTGCCAGCAGCCCCTGGACAGGCCGGGAATCTGGGGCCAACGTCCTGACTTTC.

The chain joins TRBV2 to TRBJ1-1; no clear D gene. The CDR3 is 13 amino acids. V shed 4 bases and J shed 0 bases, with 6 bases lying between them. Germline lookup yields CDR1 SNHLY and CDR2 FYNNEI. In nucleotides, the CDR3 is TGTGCCAGCAGTGCCCAGATGAACACTGAAGCTTTCTTT. It is translated as CASSAQMNTEAFF.

CDR3 sequence reads: CASSLAGSSYEQYF. The CDR3 nucleotides are TGTGCCAGCAGCTTAGCCGGGAGCTCCTACGAGCAGTACTTC. The gene calls are TRBV7-9 and TRBJ2-7; TRBD2 is a possible D gene (6 bases). The CDR3 extends over 14 amino acids. Germline lookup yields CDR1 SEHNR and CDR2 FQNEAQ (reference sequence). The V gene lost 0 bases and the J gene lost 0 bases, with 6 bases spanning the gap.

This clone was seen more than once but under ten times. The chain recombines TRBV7-9 with TRBJ2-3, with 9 nucleotides matching TRBD2. This CDR3 comprises 13 residues. In germline, CDR1 is SEHNR, CDR2 FQNEAQ (reference sequence). V shed 8 bases, J shed 8 bases, and the junction held 8 bases outside the gene matches. Here the CDR3 DNA reads TGTGCCAGCGTAGTAGCGGGAGACGGTACGCAGTATTTT. This sequence encodes CASVVAGDGTQYF.

The CDR3 loop is CASSQDGEGYLSGNTIYF. The CDR3 DNA reads as TGCGCCAGCAGCCAAGACGGGGAGGGCTACCTCTCTGGAAACACCATATATTTT. The V call is TRBV4-1, the J call TRBJ1-3, with D unresolved. Germline CDR1 reads MGHRA; CDR2 reads YSYEKL. V shed 0 bases and J shed 0 bases, with 15 bases lying between them. The CDR3 extends over 18 amino acids.

Only one count was recorded for this clone. The V call is TRBV28, the J call TRBJ1-1; D possibly corresponds to TRBD1 (6 bases). The CDR3 has 15 residues. Per germline, CDR1 MDHEN and CDR2 SYDVKM. Trimming stripped 3 bases from V and 4 bases from J, with 15 bases between. CDR3 nucleotide sequence: TGTGCCAGCAGTTTTAGGCAGGGAGGGGGCACTGAAGCTTTCTTT. Its translation: CASSFRQGGGTEAFF.

The chain links TRBV11-2 to TRBJ1-2; unclear D gene. The CDR3 covers 14 residues. V lost 5 bases and J 4 bases, leaving 14 bases between the germline ends. Germline V gene sequence: CDR1 SGHAT, CDR2 FQNNGV. The chain's CDR3 is CASSPSNEGYGYTF. The CDR3 nucleotides are TGTGCCAGCAGCCCCTCTAACGAGGGCTATGGCTACACCTTC. Full variable domain (rest looked up from reference TRBV11-2 and TRBJ1-2): EAGVAQSPRYKIIEKRQSVAFWCNPISGHATLYWYQQILGQGPKLLIQFQNNGVVDDSQLPKDRFSAERLKGVDSTLKIQPAKLEDSAVYLCASSPSNEGYGYTFGSGTRLTVV.

This chain joins TRBV21-1 and TRBJ1-3. TRBV21-1 is tagged as a pseudogene. The CDR3 is 20 amino acids. The CDR3 coding sequence is TGTGCCAGCAGCAGAAGGTCCAAGAGGCTCAACCGCTCCTCTGGAAACACCATATATTTT. Amino acid sequence: CASSRRSKRLNRSSGNTIYF.

This clone came up once. The rearrangement links TRBV6-5 to TRBJ2-7, with D possibly being TRBD2 (5 bases). Trimming pared 2 bases from V and 2 bases from J, leaving 16 bases between. CDR3 size: 16 residues. Per germline, CDR1 MNHEY and CDR2 SVGAGI. The CDR3 coding sequence is TGTGCCAGCAGTTACCGTAGTGGTAGCGCCGCCTACGAGCAGTACTTC. Protein product: CASSYRSGSAAYEQYF.

J is TRBJ2-7 and V is TRBV13; no firm D call. V dropped 0 bases and J dropped 1 base, with 7 bases sitting between them. The CDR3 is made up of 14 amino acids. Germline loops: CDR1 PRHDT, CDR2 FYEKMQ (reference sequence). DNA of the CDR3: TGTGCCAGCAGCTTAGGGGCAGTATCCTACGAGCAGTACTTC. This encodes CASSLGAVSYEQYF.

The chain recombines TRBV7-3 with TRBJ2-2; D might be TRBD2 (6 bases). In germline, CDR1 is SGHTA, CDR2 FQGTGA. The V gene lost 5 bases and the J gene lost 8 bases, with 12 bases spanning the gap. The CDR3 extends over 13 amino acids. CDR3 nucleotide sequence: TGTGCCAGCAGCGGGGGACTCCGGGGGGAGCTGTTTTTT. Residues: CASSGGLRGELFF.

The chain uses TRBV4-3 and TRBJ1-5; possible D gene TRBD1, 5 bases. This CDR3 region has 15 residues. Trimming removed 0 bases from V and 2 bases from J, with 8 bases in between. Germline assignment: CDR1 LGHNA and CDR2 YSLEER. Here the CDR3 reads CASSQDSRGNQPQHF. CDR3 coding DNA: TGCGCCAGCAGCCAAGATTCCAGGGGCAATCAGCCCCAGCATTTT.

In its sample, this clone was seen a few times. The chain couples TRBV25-1 to TRBJ1-3; D is ambiguous. The V end lost 3 bases, the J end lost 3 bases, and 6 bases lay between the germline ends. The V gene's germline CDR1 is MGHDK and CDR2 SYGVNS. This CDR3 has 13 amino acids. The CDR3 sequence: CASSERIGNTIYF. The CDR3 DNA sequence: TGTGCCAGCAGTGAGAGGATTGGAAACACCATATATTTT.

The chain recombines TRBV9 with TRBJ2-1; weak D call: TRBD2 (5 bases). CDR1 is SGDLS, CDR2 YYNGEE, per germline. V shed 0 bases and J shed 8 bases, with 15 bases lying between them. This CDR3 has 15 residues. The CDR3 reads CASSVAGEWVYEQFF. The CDR3 region has the DNA TGTGCCAGCAGCGTAGCTGGGGAGTGGGTCTATGAGCAGTTCTTC.

The rearrangement uses TRBV11-3 and TRBJ2-2; 7 positions agree with TRBD1. Trimming at V came to 5 bases and at J to 6 bases, leaving 9 bases not matched to a gene. CDR1 SGHNT and CDR2 YENEEA come from the germline V gene. The CDR3 is made up of 15 amino acids. The CDR3 nucleotides are TGTGCCAGCAGCCCCGGGACAGTGGTCCCCGGGGAGCTGTTTTTT. Translated: CASSPGTVVPGELFF. The full variable domain, completed using reference TRBV11-3 and TRBJ2-2, is EAGVVQSPRYKIIEKKQPVAFWCNPISGHNTLYWYLQNLGQGPELLIRYENEEAVDDSQLPKDRFSAERLKGVDSTLKIQPAELGDSAVYLCASSPGTVVPGELFFGEGSRLTVL.

J is TRBJ1-3 and V is TRBV28, with TRBD1 matching 8 bases. Germline CDR1 is MDHEN and CDR2 is SYDVKM. The CDR3 is made up of 16 amino acids. The trim removed 4 bases at V and 0 bases at J, leaving 5 bases unmatched. The CDR3 DNA is TGTGCCAGCAGTTGGGACAGGCGGAGCTCTGGAAACACCATATATTTT. The encoded protein is CASSWDRRSSGNTIYF.

The V and J genes are TRBV5-3 and TRBJ2-5; perhaps TRBD2 as D (7 bases). TRBV5-3 is assigned to the ORF class and has an uncertain function. The CDR3 runs to 18 residues. The germline V and J ends were trimmed by 6 bases and 0 bases, with 24 bases remaining between them. CDR3 sequence: CARTKVPPGGGHQETQYF. The CDR3 region has the DNA TGTGCCAGAACTAAAGTGCCCCCGGGGGGCGGCCACCAAGAGACCCAGTACTTC.

The CDR3 loop is CASSTPDRVHGYTF. CDR3 in DNA: TGTGCCAGTAGTACTCCGGACAGGGTACATGGCTACACCTTC. The V and J genes are TRBV19 and TRBJ1-2, with 8 positions matching TRBD1. Germline lookup yields CDR1 LNHDA and CDR2 SQIVND (reference sequence). The length of the CDR3 is 14 residues. Trimming cost V 4 bases and J 6 bases; bases outside gene matches: 7.

The chain recombines TRBV5-1 with TRBJ2-7, with TRBD1 identical over 8 bases. V lost 6 bases, J lost 3 bases, and 5 bases stayed unmatched. The CDR3 consists of 13 residues. Germline V gives CDR1 SGHRS, CDR2 YFSETQ. This chain's CDR3 is CASTQGQGYEQYF. CDR3 nucleotides: TGCGCCAGCACCCAAGGACAGGGCTACGAGCAGTACTTC.

The chain combines TRBV30 with TRBJ2-7, with 7 bases lining up with TRBD2. From germline, CDR1 is GTSNPN and CDR2 SVGIG (reference sequence). This CDR3 region has 13 residues. The trim removed 0 bases at V and 5 bases at J, leaving 4 bases unmatched. CDR3 region: CAWSVWGGNEQYF. The CDR3 DNA reads as TGTGCCTGGAGTGTATGGGGAGGGAACGAGCAGTACTTC.